This T cell receptor (beta chain) emerged from a study of blood T cells in healthy people across ages. Study-wide context: For every two T cells, template switching captured about one barcoded beta molecule.

A sample-barcoded 5' primer and a J-beta primer mix were used in a second PCR of about 7 to 12 cycles. TCRdb independently ran MiXCR on the 5' RACE reads; one entry per CDR3 protein. The sample holds 850,000 to 1,000,000 distinct CDR3 sequences, roughly 47% seen once. CDR3 length equals 15 residues. Germline V gene data show CDR1 as KGHSY and CDR2 as FQNENV. V gave up 3 bases and J gave up 0 bases, with 10 bases separating them. A single count supports this clonotype. Its antigen is not identified. Whole-study results and caveats: Per million T cells, TCR beta diversity dropped roughly linearly as age increased. The diversity estimates, figures obtained from one million T cells, were considered underestimates.

About 9.9 milliliters of peripheral blood were drawn from each donor. This clonotype was obtained from a woman in her fifties or sixties in good health. This sequence joins TRBV16 and TRBJ2-3; D perhaps matches TRBD1 (5 bases). The sequenced sample consisted of blood. Here the CDR3 DNA reads TGTGCCAGCAGCCATGGCAGGGCTAGCACAGATACGCAGTATTTT. It translates to CASSHGRASTDTQYF.